This entry lists 17 T cell receptor beta chains sequenced from one sample in a study of cytomegalovirus exposure and HLA in healthy donors. The PCR was carried out with 60 Vbeta primers and 13 Jbeta primers. Measured with immunoSEQ multiplex PCR; TCRdb has only the in-frame clones, and not every one. The profile shows 160,000 or so clones, 75% to 85% of them singletons. Sequences were obtained from PBMCs. The origin of the receptors is a man younger than 45 in good health and CMV-seronegative.

The chain is built from TRBV10-3 and TRBJ1-2; weak D call: TRBD1 (6 bases). Germline V gene sequence: CDR1 ENHRY, CDR2 SYGVKD. Trimming pared 3 bases from V and 2 bases from J, leaving 13 bases between. This CDR3 is built from 15 residues. CDR3 DNA sequence: TGTGCCATCAGTGAATCGGGACAAAAAAACTATGGCTACACCTTC. This encodes CAISESGQKNYGYTF.

V is TRBV6-5 and J is TRBJ2-7; a weak D match, TRBD1 (6 bases). Trimming removed 8 bases from V and 4 bases from J, with 6 bases in between. Per germline, CDR1 MNHEY and CDR2 SVGAGI. The CDR3 is made up of 10 amino acids. The CDR3 region is CASGQYEQYF. Written as DNA, the CDR3 is TGTGCCAGCGGACAGTACGAGCAGTACTTC.

This chain joins TRBV11-2 and TRBJ2-7; 7 positions agree with TRBD1. Germline trimming cut 5 bases from V and 4 bases from J; bases unmatched to any gene: 14. Germline loops: CDR1 SGHAT, CDR2 FQNNGV. The length of the CDR3 is 16 residues. This chain's CDR3 is CASSGLGQNNRYEQYF. DNA for the CDR3: TGTGCCAGCAGCGGCCTGGGACAGAATAACCGTTACGAGCAGTACTTC.

The chain employs TRBV5-4 and TRBJ2-7; D is unresolved. The germline V gene encodes CDR1 SGHNT and CDR2 YYREEE (reference sequence). V shed 5 bases and J shed 2 bases, with 14 bases lying between them. This CDR3 is 14 amino acids long. CDR3 DNA: TGTGCCAGCAGGGTTTTTGGCCGGGCCTACGAGCAGTACTTC. Translated: CASRVFGRAYEQYF.

The chain couples TRBV2 to TRBJ1-2, with a tentative D call TRBD1 (6 bases). V was clipped by 11 bases and J by 8 bases, with 18 bases between them. This CDR3 is 12 amino acids long. Germline CDR1 SNHLY, CDR2 FYNNEI. The CDR3 region has the DNA TGTGCCTATAAGGGGACAACGGCGGGCTACACCTTC. Its protein product is CAYKGTTAGYTF.

DNA of the CDR3: TGTGCCAGCAGCCCGGTTTCTAGCGGGAGGCCTACCTACGAGCAGTACTTC. Protein: CASSPVSSGRPTYEQYF. V usage is TRBV7-9 and J usage is TRBJ2-7; the match to TRBD2 covers 11 bases. In germline, CDR1 is SEHNR, CDR2 FQNEAQ (reference sequence). The CDR3 covers 17 residues. V was clipped by 5 bases and J by 2 bases; unmatched bases: 11.

The V gene is TRBV5-1, the J gene TRBJ1-6, with 12 bases that match TRBD1. Germline V gene data show CDR1 as SGHRS and CDR2 as YFSETQ. Trimming at V came to 6 bases and at J to 8 bases, leaving 6 bases not matched to a gene. The CDR3 runs to 15 residues. CDR3 amino acids: CASNGGQGAHSPLHF. In DNA form, the CDR3 reads TGCGCCAGCAACGGGGGACAGGGGGCGCATTCACCCCTCCACTTT.

The chain recombines TRBV2 with TRBJ1-2, with no clear D. Germline V gives CDR1 SNHLY, CDR2 FYNNEI. V was cut by 5 bases and J by 2 bases, with 15 bases left in between. The CDR3 is made up of 15 amino acids. CDR3 nucleotide sequence: TGTGCCAGCAGTCAGCGGACCGTACCCAACTATGGCTACACCTTC. This gives the protein CASSQRTVPNYGYTF.

The rearrangement uses TRBV5-4 and TRBJ2-7; D may be TRBD1 (5 bases). Germline V gene sequence: CDR1 SGHNT, CDR2 YYREEE (reference sequence). V dropped 2 bases and J dropped 6 bases, with 15 bases sitting between them. This CDR3 comprises 14 residues. DNA for the CDR3: TGTGCCAGCAGCTTAGGGGTGACGTCTAGCGAGCAGTACTTC. It yields the protein CASSLGVTSSEQYF.

In DNA form, the CDR3 reads TGTGCCAGTAGTTTCCTAACAGGGCATCAGCCCCAGCATTTT. This encodes CASSFLTGHQPQHF. The chain recombines TRBV19 with TRBJ1-5, with D possibly being TRBD1 (6 bases). The CDR3 has 14 residues. Germline V gene lookup returns CDR1 LNHDA and CDR2 SQIVND (reference sequence). V lost 5 bases to trimming and J lost 5 bases, with 13 bases between them.

The chain combines TRBV27 with TRBJ1-1; D gene unclear. Germline assignment: CDR1 MNHEY and CDR2 SMNVEV (reference sequence). V dropped 4 bases and J dropped 0 bases, with 12 bases sitting between them. There are 15 residues in the CDR3. Here the CDR3 DNA reads TGTGCCAGCAGTTCTTCCTTTAGCTTGAACACTGAAGCTTTCTTT. Its protein is CASSSSFSLNTEAFF.

This chain links TRBV10-3 with TRBJ2-7; TRBD1 matches at 11 bases. The CDR3 contains 16 residues. Per germline, CDR1 ENHRY and CDR2 SYGVKD. With V trimmed by 2 bases and J by 2 bases, 5 bases remained unmatched. The CDR3 coding sequence is TGTGCCATCAGTGAGACGGGACAGGGGGACCCCTACGAGCAGTACTTC. This sequence encodes CAISETGQGDPYEQYF.

The chain links TRBV27 to TRBJ2-1; possible D gene TRBD2, 5 bases. Germline lookup yields CDR1 MNHEY and CDR2 SMNVEV (reference sequence). This CDR3 comprises 17 residues. Between the trimmed V and J ends, which lost 3 bases and 6 bases, there was a span of 21 bases. Written as DNA, the CDR3 is TGTGCCAGCAGTTTGACACCATTACTCGACTATCCCAATGAGCAGTTCTTC. This gives the protein CASSLTPLLDYPNEQFF.

This chain joins TRBV27 and TRBJ1-1; 9 positions match TRBD1. The length of the CDR3 is 15 residues. Germline V gene lookup returns CDR1 MNHEY and CDR2 SMNVEV (reference sequence). V lost 0 bases, J lost 6 bases, and 5 bases stayed unmatched. CDR3 region: CASSLSRTGAPEAFF. As DNA, the CDR3 is TGTGCCAGCAGTTTATCTAGGACAGGGGCCCCTGAAGCTTTCTTT.

This clone was detected a few times. The chain uses TRBV21-1 and TRBJ1-1. TRBV21-1 is given as a pseudogene. This CDR3 comprises 16 residues. As DNA, the CDR3 is TGTGCCAGCAGCAAAGAAAGGAGGTTACCCTACACTGAAGCTTTCTTT. Its protein product is CASSKERRLPYTEAFF.

The chain joins TRBV21-1 to TRBJ2-3; the table gives TRBD2 as D, unverified against the DNA. TRBV21-1 is termed a pseudogene. The CDR3 length is 18 residues. The CDR3 sequence: CASRYAPGLAGGRNTQYF. The CDR3 coding sequence is TGTGCCAGCAGGTACGCACCGGGACTAGCGGGGGGCCGAAATACGCAGTATTTT.

This clone was detected a few times. This chain links TRBV12-1 with TRBJ2-2; the table calls TRBD1, which could not be checked here. TRBV12-1 represents a pseudogene. This CDR3 has 16 residues. As DNA, the CDR3 is TGTGCCAGCAGCTTCGTTGACAGAATTAACACCGGGGAGCTGTTTTTT. Its translation: CASSFVDRINTGELFF.